Listed below are T cell receptor beta chains from one sample, sequenced in a study of T-cell reconstitution after alpha-beta-depleted transplantation in children. From the PCR reads, TCRdb called clonotypes with MiXCR, one entry per CDR3 protein. This sample yields about 300,000 distinct CDR3 sequences, of which roughly 8.2% are seen a single time; approximately 9.6% belongs to the top ten. The source material was peripheral blood, sampled 360 days after TCRalphabeta/CD19-depleted stem cell transplant. Every receptor here comes from a female patient between 2 and 15 years old who had a stem cell transplant for Fanconi anemia, so the T cells may come from the graft donor. The CDR3 runs from the conserved cysteine through the conserved F or W. Fields, in order: CDR3 protein, CDR3 DNA, clone size, D gene, V gene, J gene. A D gene is named only where the DNA matches it firmly. Size is stated for part of the rows, as once, few or many counts, or as a class when the clone is expanded.

CDR3aa: CASSFLFGFGDRNSGNTIYF
CDR3nt: TGTGCCAGCAGTTTTCTTTTCGGATTCGGAGACAGAAACTCTGGAAACACCATATATTTT
abundance: many
d_gene: NA
v_gene: TRBV12-3/TRBV12-4
j_gene: TRBJ1-3

CDR3aa: CASSFYEGGGKNIQYF
CDR3nt: TGTGCCAGCAGTTTTTATGAGGGGGGAGGCAAAAACATTCAGTACTTC
abundance: many
d_gene: NA
v_gene: TRBV12-3/TRBV12-4
j_gene: TRBJ2-4

CDR3aa: CASSVEAGAGNTIYF
CDR3nt: TGTGCCAGCAGCGTAGAGGCAGGGGCTGGAAACACCATATATTTT
abundance: few
d_gene: NA
v_gene: TRBV9
j_gene: TRBJ1-3

CDR3aa: CASRAVVAENIQYF
CDR3nt: TGTGCCAGCAGAGCGGTTGTCGCCGAAAACATTCAGTACTTC
abundance: many
d_gene: NA
v_gene: TRBV12-3/TRBV12-4
j_gene: TRBJ2-4

CDR3aa: CASSVASGTYNEQFF
CDR3nt: TGTGCCAGCAGCGTAGCTAGCGGTACCTACAATGAGCAGTTCTTC
abundance: many
d_gene: TRBD2
v_gene: TRBV9
j_gene: TRBJ2-1

CDR3aa: CATLPAGALDTQYF
CDR3nt: TGTGCCACCCTACCCGCGGGGGCCCTTGATACGCAGTATTTT
abundance: many
d_gene: NA
v_gene: TRBV10-3
j_gene: TRBJ2-3

CDR3aa: CASSPLPRGAGGYTF
CDR3nt: TGTGCCAGCTCACCCCTACCCAGAGGGGCAGGCGGCTACACCTTC
abundance: NA
d_gene: NA
v_gene: TRBV18
j_gene: TRBJ1-2

CDR3aa: CSASSASLSYNEQFF
CDR3nt: TGCAGTGCTAGTTCTGCTAGCCTTTCCTACAATGAGCAGTTCTTC
abundance: many
d_gene: NA
v_gene: TRBV20-1
j_gene: TRBJ2-1

CDR3aa: CASKRVSGSGYEQYF
CDR3nt: TGTGCCAGCAAGCGAGTTAGCGGGAGCGGCTACGAGCAGTACTTC
abundance: NA
d_gene: TRBD2
v_gene: TRBV27
j_gene: TRBJ2-7

CDR3aa: CSARDSRLSTDTQYF
CDR3nt: TGCAGTGCTAGAGATTCGCGCCTTAGCACAGATACGCAGTATTTT
abundance: many
d_gene: NA
v_gene: TRBV20-1
j_gene: TRBJ2-3

CDR3aa: CASSGAGSTDTQYF
CDR3nt: TGTGCCAGCAGCGGGGCAGGGAGCACAGATACGCAGTATTTT
abundance: NA
d_gene: NA
v_gene: TRBV28
j_gene: TRBJ2-3

CDR3aa: CASGLVGLAPVSGTPTGELFF
CDR3nt: TGTGCTAGTGGTTTGGTAGGTCTCGCACCCGTCAGTGGGACACCCACCGGGGAGCTGTTTTTT
abundance: NA
d_gene: NA
v_gene: TRBV12-5
j_gene: TRBJ2-2

CDR3aa: CASSAPTGGAVDTQYF
CDR3nt: TGTGCCAGCAGTGCACCGACAGGGGGCGCGGTAGATACGCAGTATTTT
abundance: many
d_gene: TRBD1
v_gene: TRBV28
j_gene: TRBJ2-3

CDR3aa: CAISAAIHEQYF
CDR3nt: TGTGCCATCAGTGCTGCTATCCACGAGCAGTACTTC
abundance: many
d_gene: NA
v_gene: TRBV10-3
j_gene: TRBJ2-7

CDR3aa: CASSLRTGYTGELFF
CDR3nt: TGTGCCAGCAGCTTAAGGACAGGATACACCGGGGAGCTGTTTTTT
abundance: few
d_gene: TRBD1
v_gene: TRBV7-2
j_gene: TRBJ2-2

CDR3aa: CAIPGSRTGPANYGYTF
CDR3nt: TGTGCCATCCCGGGTTCCCGGACAGGTCCAGCTAACTATGGCTACACCTTC
abundance: NA
d_gene: TRBD1
v_gene: TRBV28
j_gene: TRBJ1-2

CDR3aa: CASSPSPYEKLFF
CDR3nt: TGTGCCAGCAGCCCGTCCCCCTATGAAAAACTGTTTTTT
abundance: many
d_gene: NA
v_gene: TRBV5-5
j_gene: TRBJ1-4

CDR3aa: CASSSLWGRSSTEAFF
CDR3nt: TGTGCCAGCAGTTCCCTCTGGGGAAGGAGTAGCACTGAAGCTTTCTTT
abundance: few
d_gene: NA
v_gene: TRBV28
j_gene: TRBJ1-1

CDR3aa: CASTPSGGPTETQYF
CDR3nt: TGTGCCAGCACACCTAGCGGGGGTCCCACAGAGACCCAGTACTTC
abundance: few
d_gene: TRBD2
v_gene: TRBV7-7
j_gene: TRBJ2-5

CDR3aa: CASSWSDSTDTQYF
CDR3nt: TGCGCCAGCTCGTGGAGCGACAGCACAGATACGCAGTATTTT
abundance: many
d_gene: NA
v_gene: TRBV5-1
j_gene: TRBJ2-3

CDR3aa: CASSHRGGNSPLHF
CDR3nt: TGTGCCAGCAGCCACAGGGGGGGTAATTCACCCCTCCACTTT
abundance: few
d_gene: TRBD1
v_gene: TRBV14
j_gene: TRBJ1-6

CDR3aa: CASTKDRGNEQFF
CDR3nt: TGTGCCAGCACCAAGGACAGGGGAAATGAGCAGTTCTTC
abundance: many
d_gene: TRBD1
v_gene: TRBV12-3/TRBV12-4
j_gene: TRBJ2-1

CDR3aa: CASSFRGIDEQFF
CDR3nt: TGTGCCAGCAGTTTTAGAGGGATAGACGAGCAGTTCTTC
abundance: many
d_gene: NA
v_gene: TRBV12-3/TRBV12-4
j_gene: TRBJ2-1

CDR3aa: CSVDSFSGGFPDNEQFF
CDR3nt: TGCAGCGTTGACTCGTTTAGCGGAGGCTTCCCGGACAATGAGCAGTTCTTC
abundance: many
d_gene: NA
v_gene: TRBV29-1
j_gene: TRBJ2-1

CDR3aa: CASSERVRGDEQYF
CDR3nt: TGTGCCAGCAGTGAACGTGTCCGGGGTGACGAGCAGTACTTC
abundance: NA
d_gene: NA
v_gene: TRBV2
j_gene: TRBJ2-7

CDR3aa: CASGRGGTEAFF
CDR3nt: TGTGCCAGCGGGCGGGGGGGCACTGAAGCTTTCTTT
abundance: many
d_gene: NA
v_gene: TRBV12-3/TRBV12-4
j_gene: TRBJ1-1

CDR3aa: CASSLGGMETSGGANTQYF
CDR3nt: TGTGCCAGCAGCTTAGGAGGGATGGAGACTAGCGGGGGGGCCAATACGCAGTATTTT
abundance: few
d_gene: TRBD2
v_gene: TRBV11-3
j_gene: TRBJ2-3

CDR3aa: CASSLRGQGAGYTF
CDR3nt: TGTGCCAGCAGTTTAAGGGGACAGGGGGCAGGCTACACCTTC
abundance: NA
d_gene: TRBD1
v_gene: TRBV12-3/TRBV12-4
j_gene: TRBJ1-2

CDR3aa: CASIRSGAMAGELFF
CDR3nt: TGTGCCAGCATCCGATCGGGTGCGATGGCCGGGGAGCTGTTTTTT
abundance: NA
d_gene: NA
v_gene: TRBV27
j_gene: TRBJ2-2

CDR3aa: CASSLFASEGRAPSYEQYF
CDR3nt: TGCGCCAGCAGCTTGTTCGCCTCGGAGGGCAGGGCCCCCTCCTACGAGCAGTACTTC
abundance: NA
d_gene: NA
v_gene: TRBV5-1
j_gene: TRBJ2-7

CDR3aa: CASSQDWGPYGYTF
CDR3nt: TGCGCCAGCAGCCAAGATTGGGGCCCATATGGCTACACCTTC
abundance: many
d_gene: NA
v_gene: TRBV4-3
j_gene: TRBJ1-2

CDR3aa: CASSPRLPDTQYF
CDR3nt: TGTGCCAGCAGCCCCCGGCTACCGGATACGCAGTATTTT
abundance: many
d_gene: NA
v_gene: TRBV9
j_gene: TRBJ2-3

CDR3aa: CASSSWPRGISNYGYTF
CDR3nt: TGTGCCAGCAGCTCATGGCCGCGGGGGATATCAAACTATGGCTACACCTTC
abundance: many
d_gene: NA
v_gene: TRBV7-6
j_gene: TRBJ1-2

CDR3aa: CASSLEIAGGNNEQFF
CDR3nt: TGCGCCAGCAGCTTGGAAATAGCGGGGGGCAACAATGAGCAGTTCTTC
abundance: many
d_gene: TRBD2
v_gene: TRBV5-1
j_gene: TRBJ2-1

CDR3aa: CASSEVGRGNTEAFF
CDR3nt: TGTGCCAGCAGTGAGGTTGGGCGGGGGAACACTGAAGCTTTCTTT
abundance: many
d_gene: NA
v_gene: TRBV2
j_gene: TRBJ1-1

CDR3aa: CASNAGPNIYNEQFF
CDR3nt: TGTGCCAGTAATGCCGGTCCGAACATCTACAATGAGCAGTTCTTC
abundance: few
d_gene: NA
v_gene: TRBV27
j_gene: TRBJ2-1

CDR3aa: CASGSTGATYNEQFF
CDR3nt: TGCGCCAGCGGATCGACAGGGGCGACCTACAATGAGCAGTTCTTC
abundance: many
d_gene: TRBD1
v_gene: TRBV10-2
j_gene: TRBJ2-1

CDR3aa: CASSLGTEPNYGYTF
CDR3nt: TGCGCCAGCAGCTTGGGGACAGAACCTAACTATGGCTACACCTTC
abundance: few
d_gene: NA
v_gene: TRBV5-1
j_gene: TRBJ1-2

CDR3aa: CASSQASGDPYEQYF
CDR3nt: TGTGCCAGCAGCCAGGCTAGCGGTGACCCCTACGAGCAGTACTTC
abundance: many
d_gene: TRBD2
v_gene: TRBV4-2
j_gene: TRBJ2-7

CDR3aa: CASSYGKGRTSGGTPSYNEQFF
CDR3nt: TGTGCCAGCAGTTATGGGAAGGGGAGGACTAGCGGGGGGACACCCTCCTACAATGAGCAGTTCTTC
abundance: few
d_gene: TRBD2
v_gene: TRBV6-2/TRBV6-3
j_gene: TRBJ2-1

CDR3aa: CAILLLRDRRHQETQYF
CDR3nt: TGTGCCATCCTTCTACTCCGGGACAGGCGTCACCAAGAGACCCAGTACTTC
abundance: few
d_gene: TRBD1
v_gene: TRBV27
j_gene: TRBJ2-5

CDR3aa: CAISEGATAPWDQMPQHF
CDR3nt: TGTGCCATCAGTGAGGGGGCGACAGCACCTTGGGATCAAATGCCCCAGCATTTT
abundance: NA
d_gene: NA
v_gene: TRBV10-3
j_gene: TRBJ1-5

CDR3aa: CASSPRQDLNTGELFF
CDR3nt: TGTGCCAGCTCACCACGACAAGATTTAAACACCGGGGAGCTGTTTTTT
abundance: NA
d_gene: NA
v_gene: TRBV18
j_gene: TRBJ2-2

CDR3aa: CASSSQYDNEQFF
CDR3nt: TGTGCCAGCAGCTCGCAGTACGACAATGAGCAGTTCTTC
abundance: many
d_gene: NA
v_gene: TRBV7-9
j_gene: TRBJ2-1

CDR3aa: CASTPRGGAQETQYF
CDR3nt: TGTGCCAGCACTCCTCGAGGGGGGGCCCAAGAGACCCAGTACTTC
abundance: many
d_gene: NA
v_gene: TRBV12-3/TRBV12-4
j_gene: TRBJ2-5

CDR3aa: CASSVGRVSSYNEQFF
CDR3nt: TGTGCCAGCAGCGTAGGGCGGGTGAGCTCCTACAATGAGCAGTTCTTC
abundance: NA
d_gene: NA
v_gene: TRBV9
j_gene: TRBJ2-1

CDR3aa: CASSQGQGAFSNTGELFF
CDR3nt: TGTGCCAGCAGCCAAGGACAGGGGGCCTTCTCGAACACCGGGGAGCTGTTTTTT
abundance: few
d_gene: TRBD1
v_gene: TRBV14
j_gene: TRBJ2-2

CDR3aa: CASSPSRMTLNTEAFF
CDR3nt: TGTGCCAGCAGTCCCTCCCGGATGACCCTGAACACTGAAGCTTTCTTT
abundance: few
d_gene: NA
v_gene: TRBV6-1
j_gene: TRBJ1-1

CDR3aa: CASSQGRLADNEQFF
CDR3nt: TGTGCCAGCAGCCAAGGGAGACTAGCGGACAATGAGCAGTTCTTC
abundance: many
d_gene: TRBD2
v_gene: TRBV3-1
j_gene: TRBJ2-1

CDR3aa: CASSPWRGERDQPQHF
CDR3nt: TGTGCCAGCAGTCCCTGGCGAGGGGAAAGGGATCAGCCCCAGCATTTT
abundance: NA
d_gene: NA
v_gene: TRBV27
j_gene: TRBJ1-5

CDR3aa: CASSLVPGTGDEKLFF
CDR3nt: TGTGCCAGCAGCTTAGTTCCCGGGACAGGGGATGAAAAACTGTTTTTT
abundance: NA
d_gene: TRBD1
v_gene: TRBV7-8
j_gene: TRBJ1-4

CDR3aa: CASSSQVLASGTDTQYF
CDR3nt: TGTGCCAGCAGCTCCCAGGTTCTAGCGTCGGGCACAGATACGCAGTATTTT
abundance: NA
d_gene: NA
v_gene: TRBV11-2
j_gene: TRBJ2-3

CDR3aa: CATSETETGEGYTF
CDR3nt: TGTGCCACCAGTGAAACCGAGACAGGGGAAGGCTACACCTTC
abundance: many
d_gene: TRBD1
v_gene: TRBV24-1
j_gene: TRBJ1-2

CDR3aa: CASSFWGQGTDTQYF
CDR3nt: TGTGCCAGCAGCTTTTGGGGACAGGGTACAGATACGCAGTATTTT
abundance: many
d_gene: TRBD1
v_gene: TRBV7-2
j_gene: TRBJ2-3

CDR3aa: CASSYQGQGNQPQHF
CDR3nt: TGTGCCAGCAGTTACCAAGGACAGGGCAATCAGCCCCAGCATTTT
abundance: many
d_gene: TRBD1
v_gene: TRBV6-5
j_gene: TRBJ1-5